The 30 T cell receptor beta chains in this list originate from one sample, sequenced in a study of T cell changes during pregnancy in multiple sclerosis (dated by TCRdb to between 2018 and 2020). Library generation was performed with the immunoSEQ multiplex PCR assay. TCRdb mirrors the immuneACCESS table, restricted to in-frame sequences. Some clones are absent from its copies; in checked studies, under half trace to an unresolved V gene, and the reason for the others is unknown. Within this sample are 35,000 to 50,000 clones, with around 84% of them counted one time only. The top ten clones comprise 0.55% to 0.65% of the sample. The sequenced sample was CD4+ T cells from peripheral blood mononuclear cells, obtained before pregnancy. These TCRs come from a female donor with multiple sclerosis, enrolled in a pregnancy study.

In its sample, this clone was seen once. V and J are TRBV19 and TRBJ1-1, with 8 bases that match TRBD1. Germline trimming cut 5 bases from V and 0 bases from J; bases unmatched to any gene: 8. This CDR3 comprises 16 residues. The V gene's germline CDR1 is LNHDA and CDR2 SQIVND (reference sequence). The CDR3 coding sequence is TGTGCCAGTAGTTTCGACAGGGGACGAATGAACACTGAAGCTTTCTTT. Translation gives CASSFDRGRMNTEAFF.

V usage is TRBV14 and J usage is TRBJ2-3, with a weak D call TRBD2 (5 bases). Trimming shortened V by 1 base and J by 0 bases, and 8 bases separated the two germline ends. The CDR3 sequence is 15 residues long. Germline V gene data show CDR1 as SGHDN and CDR2 as FVKESK. The CDR3 here is CASSQVGGSTDTQYF. In DNA form, the CDR3 reads TGTGCCAGCAGCCAAGTTGGCGGGAGCACAGATACGCAGTATTTT.

The chain uses TRBV10-3 and TRBJ1-2; 7 nucleotides agree with TRBD1. The ends lost 8 bases at V and 4 bases at J; junction bases unmatched: 7. Germline V gene data show CDR1 as ENHRY and CDR2 as SYGVKD. CDR3 size: 13 residues. The CDR3 loop is CAIHHDRAYGYTF. The DNA of the CDR3 is TGTGCCATCCACCATGACAGGGCCTATGGCTACACCTTC.

The chain uses TRBV18 and TRBJ2-5; 9 bases match TRBD1. Unmatched junction bases numbered 6, after V lost 6 bases and J lost 4 bases. In germline, CDR1 is KGHSH, CDR2 LQKENI. The CDR3 is 14 amino acids. The CDR3 protein is CASSPGTGRETQYF. The CDR3 coding sequence is TGTGCCAGCTCGCCAGGGACAGGGCGAGAGACCCAGTACTTC.

This clone was recorded only once. The rearrangement links TRBV29-1 to TRBJ2-2; the match to TRBD1 covers 7 bases. Germline CDR1 reads SQVTM; CDR2 reads ANQGSEA. V shed 4 bases, J shed 4 bases, and the junction held 3 bases outside the gene matches. The CDR3 sequence is 13 residues long. This CDR3 reads CSVVQGPTGELFF. CDR3 nucleotides: TGCAGCGTTGTACAGGGGCCCACCGGGGAGCTGTTTTTT.

The chain links TRBV4-2 to TRBJ1-4, with a weak D call TRBD1 (5 bases). Trimming stripped 5 bases from V and 8 bases from J, with 18 bases between. CDR1 and CDR2 from the germline V gene are LGHNA and YNFKEQ. The length of the CDR3 is 15 residues. As DNA, the CDR3 is TGTGCCAGCAGCTACCGCAGGGCGGAAGGAGAAAAACTGTTTTTT. This translates into CASSYRRAEGEKLFF.

J is TRBJ1-1 and V is TRBV5-1; 10 positions match TRBD1. V lost 4 bases to trimming and J lost 5 bases; unmatched junction nucleotides: 5. From germline, CDR1 is SGHRS and CDR2 YFSETQ. The CDR3 is made up of 14 amino acids. In nucleotides, the CDR3 is TGCGCCAGCAGCCAGGGACAGGGGAGAACTGAAGCTTTCTTT. Protein sequence: CASSQGQGRTEAFF.

This chain links TRBV11-2 with TRBJ2-3, with D uncertain. CDR3 size: 16 residues. V lost 6 bases and J lost 0, with 16 bases in between. Germline V gene sequence: CDR1 SGHAT, CDR2 FQNNGV. CDR3 loop: CASRLTTVSSTDTQYF. As DNA, the CDR3 is TGTGCCAGCAGGTTAACTACGGTCTCTAGCACAGATACGCAGTATTTT. Drawing the rest from reference TRBV11-2 and TRBJ2-3, the complete variable domain is EAGVAQSPRYKIIEKRQSVAFWCNPISGHATLYWYQQILGQGPKLLIQFQNNGVVDDSQLPKDRFSAERLKGVDSTLKIQPAKLEDSAVYLCASRLTTVSSTDTQYFGPGTRLTVL.

V is TRBV6-4 and J is TRBJ1-1; TRBD1 aligns across 8 bases. The trim removed 2 bases at V and 4 bases at J, leaving 0 bases unmatched. Germline V gene sequence: CDR1 MRHNA, CDR2 SNTAGT. The CDR3 is 13 amino acids. The CDR3 sequence is CASSDGQGTEAFF. The CDR3 DNA follows: TGTGCCAGCAGTGACGGACAGGGCACTGAAGCTTTCTTT.

This clone came up once. The chain joins TRBV7-3 to TRBJ2-2, with 8 nucleotides matching TRBD2. Germline trimming cut 5 bases from V and 6 bases from J; bases unmatched to any gene: 5. Germline CDR1 is SGHTA and CDR2 is FQGTGA. The CDR3 length is 14 residues. CDR3 sequence: CASSPAGGPGELFF. CDR3 bases: TGTGCCAGCAGCCCCGCGGGGGGCCCCGGGGAGCTGTTTTTT.

The genes are TRBV19 and TRBJ1-1; no reliable D call. The CDR3 extends over 14 amino acids. Between the trimmed V and J ends, which lost 6 bases and 4 bases, there was a span of 15 bases. Germline V gene data show CDR1 as LNHDA and CDR2 as SQIVND (reference sequence). The DNA for the CDR3 is TGTGCCAGTAGCTCACTACGCATTTCCACTGAAGCTTTCTTT. Translating it yields CASSSLRISTEAFF.

This clone was detected ten times or more. The chain joins TRBV18 to TRBJ1-3; D is possibly TRBD1 (5 bases). The germline V gene encodes CDR1 KGHSH and CDR2 LQKENI. The CDR3 has 15 amino acids. Trimming pared 0 bases from V and 9 bases from J, leaving 15 bases between. The CDR3 nucleotides are TGTGCCAGCTCACCACCGGCAGGGATGGATGGCACCATATATTTT. As protein: CASSPPAGMDGTIYF.

The gene calls are TRBV5-4 and TRBJ1-1, with TRBD1 matching 7 bases. The CDR3 extends over 14 amino acids. CDR1 and CDR2 (germline): SGHNT, YYREEE (reference sequence). The V segment lost 10 bases and the J segment 1 base; nucleotides outside the gene matches: 10. CDR3 DNA: TGTGCCGGAAGTCGACAGGGCCCGAACACTGAAGCTTTCTTT. Amino acids: CAGSRQGPNTEAFF.

This sequence joins TRBV30 and TRBJ1-3, with D perhaps TRBD1 (6 bases). The CDR3 has 12 amino acids. V was clipped by 3 bases and J by 3 bases, with 6 bases between them. The germline CDR1 and CDR2 sequences are GTSNPN and SVGIG (reference sequence). The CDR3 DNA is TGTGCCTGGAGACAGGGTGGAAACACCATATATTTT. It is translated as CAWRQGGNTIYF.

The chain is built from TRBV2 and TRBJ2-1; no clear D. Trimming cost V 7 bases and J 4 bases, with 11 bases left between them. Germline V gene data show CDR1 as SNHLY and CDR2 as FYNNEI. CDR3 length equals 13 residues. The CDR3 sequence: CASKIRHYNEQFF. The CDR3 nucleotides are TGTGCCAGCAAGATACGACATTACAATGAGCAGTTCTTC.

The chain links TRBV7-7 to TRBJ2-3, with 7 bases fitting TRBD2. CDR3 length: 15 amino acids. The junction had 10 bases not matched to a gene; V was cut back by 5 bases and J by 5 bases. The germline V gene encodes CDR1 SSHAT and CDR2 FNYEAQ (reference sequence). As DNA, the CDR3 is TGTGCCAGCAGCCCAAGCGGGACCCGGCAAGATACGCAGTATTTT. This gives the protein CASSPSGTRQDTQYF. Complete variable domain (other parts from reference TRBV7-7 and TRBJ2-3): GAGVSQSPRYKVTKRGQDVTLRCDPISSHATLYWYQQALGQGPEFLTYFNYEAQPDKSGLPSDRFSAERPEGSISTLTIQRTEQRDSAMYRCASSPSGTRQDTQYFGPGTRLTVL.

The rearrangement uses TRBV6-1 and TRBJ1-5; no clear D gene. The CDR3 is made up of 15 amino acids. Germline V gene data show CDR1 as MNHNS and CDR2 as SASEGT. V lost 4 bases to trimming and J lost 0 bases, with 10 bases between them. The CDR3 sequence is CASSGSSYSNQPQHF. The CDR3 region has the DNA TGTGCCAGCAGTGGGTCCAGTTATAGCAATCAGCCCCAGCATTTT.

In its sample, this clone was seen once. The chain links TRBV11-2 to TRBJ1-1; 7 bases agree with TRBD1. The V and J ends lost 5 bases and 1 base, in that order; junction bases with no gene match: 10. There are 16 residues in the CDR3. Germline CDR1 reads SGHAT; CDR2 reads FQNNGV. The CDR3 region is CASSHRARGTNTEAFF. As DNA, the CDR3 is TGTGCCAGCAGCCACCGTGCCAGGGGGACGAACACTGAAGCTTTCTTT.

The rearrangement links TRBV30 to TRBJ2-2; a possible D gene is TRBD1 (5 bases). Deletions cut 3 bases from V and 9 bases from J, with 14 bases between. The CDR3 has 13 residues. The germline gives CDR1 GTSNPN, CDR2 SVGIG (reference sequence). The CDR3 sequence is CAWRRGTGRELFF. DNA of the CDR3: TGTGCCTGGAGACGTGGAACAGGCCGGGAGCTGTTTTTT.

The V call is TRBV4-1, the J call TRBJ2-1; D is undetermined. From germline, CDR1 is MGHRA and CDR2 YSYEKL. With 0 bases removed from V and 3 bases from J, the gap between germline ends came to 6 bases. The CDR3 runs 14 residues. In DNA, the CDR3 is TGCGCCAGCAGCCAAGATTTTCTCTACAATGAGCAGTTCTTC. Its translation: CASSQDFLYNEQFF.

The rearrangement uses TRBV15 and TRBJ2-3, with 11 bases matching TRBD2. The V and J ends lost 4 bases and 6 bases, in that order; junction bases with no gene match: 12. Germline CDR1 reads LNHNV; CDR2 reads YYDKDF (reference sequence). The CDR3 sequence is 17 residues long. CDR3 loop: CATSIRASGGPGDTQYF. CDR3 DNA: TGTGCCACCAGCATTAGGGCTAGCGGGGGGCCAGGGGATACGCAGTATTTT.

The chain couples TRBV27 to TRBJ2-3; TRBD1 aligns across 10 bases. Trimming removed 10 bases from V and 0 bases from J; junction bases left unmatched: 19. This CDR3 contains 19 residues. Germline CDR1 MNHEY, CDR2 SMNVEV (reference sequence). The CDR3 protein is CATLKFRLGQGPSTDTQYF. DNA of the CDR3: TGTGCCACCCTCAAGTTCCGATTGGGACAGGGGCCTAGCACAGATACGCAGTATTTT.

The chain joins TRBV18 to TRBJ2-7, with D possibly matching TRBD1 (6 bases). V lost 10 bases, J lost 4 bases, and 17 bases lay in between. Germline assignment: CDR1 KGHSH and CDR2 LQKENI. This CDR3 spans 13 amino acids. CDR3 nucleotide sequence: TGTGCCACCCAGGGGCAGGGCGGATACGAGCAGTACTTC. This codes for CATQGQGGYEQYF.

This chain connects TRBV9 to TRBJ1-1; no reliable D call. The germline V gene encodes CDR1 SGDLS and CDR2 YYNGEE. The CDR3 runs to 16 residues. The V and J ends lost 0 bases and 5 bases respectively, with 17 bases between them. CDR3 DNA: TGTGCCAGCAGCGTAGATGGGTGGGCGGGGAGAACTGAAGCTTTCTTT. This codes for CASSVDGWAGRTEAFF.

This chain links TRBV28 with TRBJ1-5, with D unresolved. The V gene's germline CDR1 is MDHEN and CDR2 SYDVKM. Trimming shortened V by 3 bases and J by 5 bases, and 11 bases separated the two germline ends. CDR3 length: 14 amino acids. For the CDR3, the DNA is TGTGCCAGCAGTTTGGAGCCCGAGTATCAGCCCCAGCATTTT. Amino acid sequence: CASSLEPEYQPQHF.

The chain employs TRBV6-1 and TRBJ2-7; D possibly corresponds to TRBD1 (6 bases). Trimming pared 4 bases from V and 5 bases from J, leaving 12 bases between. The CDR3 runs to 13 residues. The germline CDR1 and CDR2 sequences are MNHNS and SASEGT. The CDR3 here is CASSVNRAHEQYF. As DNA, the CDR3 is TGTGCCAGCAGTGTAAACAGGGCCCACGAGCAGTACTTC.

This chain joins TRBV27 and TRBJ1-5; 8 bases align to TRBD1. CDR3 length: 13 residues. The germline V gene has CDR1 MNHEY and CDR2 SMNVEV (reference sequence). J gave up 4 bases and V 9 bases, and 5 bases lay outside the gene matches. CDR3 coding DNA: TGTGCCAGTGGACAGGGTCGTAATCAGCCCCAGCATTTT. This codes for CASGQGRNQPQHF.

J is TRBJ1-2 and V is TRBV6-1, with D hard to call. The germline CDR1 and CDR2 sequences are MNHNS and SASEGT. The CDR3 covers 14 residues. Trimming removed 0 bases at V and 4 bases at J, with 9 bases between. DNA for the CDR3: TGTGCCAGCAGTGAAGCGGTGGCAGTCTATGGCTACACCTTC. It translates to CASSEAVAVYGYTF.

The rearrangement links TRBV11-2 to TRBJ2-3, with TRBD2 matching 8 bases. CDR3 length: 15 amino acids. The V and J ends lost 2 bases and 4 bases, in that order; junction bases with no gene match: 5. Germline loops: CDR1 SGHAT, CDR2 FQNNGV. The DNA of the CDR3 is TGTGCCAGCAGCTTACTGGGACTAGTCTCAGATACGCAGTATTTT. This encodes CASSLLGLVSDTQYF.

The CDR3 here is CAWSLQQYQPQHF. CDR3 nucleotide sequence: TGTGCCTGGAGTTTACAGCAGTATCAGCCCCAGCATTTT. The chain couples TRBV30 to TRBJ1-5; D uncertain. The CDR3 has 13 amino acids. The germline CDR1 and CDR2 sequences are GTSNPN and SVGIG (reference sequence). V lost 2 bases and J lost 5, with 10 bases in between.